A selection of T cell receptor beta chains follows, all from one sample in a study of T-cell memory formation after mild COVID-19. TCRdb recomputed calls from the 5' RACE reads with MiXCR, one row per CDR3 protein. The sample holds hundreds of thousands of distinct CDR3 sequences; 25% to 30% are singletons and the top ten take roughly 14%. The sample was PBMCs or a T cell subset sorted from them (not recorded which). The receptors were gathered from an adult woman who had mild COVID-19 (a few samples of this study predate the infection). Cell type and time point are not known. The CDR3 runs from the conserved cysteine through the conserved F or W. D genes are given only for firm matches. The size of a clone is reported for some rows only, either as once, few or many, or as a class for expanded clones.

>TRBV3-1|TRBJ2-1|few|NA
TGTGCCAGCAGCCAAGGAAGCGGAGTCTACAATGAGCAGTTCTTC
CASSQGSGVYNEQFF
>TRBV20-1|TRBJ2-3|NA|TRBD1
TGCAGTGCCAGTCCGGGGACAGCTAGCACAGATACGCAGTATTTT
CSASPGTASTDTQYF
>TRBV7-9|TRBJ2-7|NA|TRBD1
TGTGCCAGCAGCTTACCCTCCAGGGGGTCCCCCTCCTACGAGCAGTACTTC
CASSLPSRGSPSYEQYF
>TRBV5-4|TRBJ1-1|NA|NA
TGTGCCAGCAGCTTTGGTCCTCAGGGAAGGACTGAAGCTTTCTTT
CASSFGPQGRTEAFF
>TRBV6-5|TRBJ1-2|few|NA
TGTGCCAGCAGAACAGGTTTCTATGGCTACACCTTC
CASRTGFYGYTF
>TRBV7-8|TRBJ2-1|few|NA
TGTGCCAGCAGCTCGTTGAACAGGGTGCGGAATGAGCAGTTCTTC
CASSSLNRVRNEQFF
>TRBV6-5|TRBJ1-6|NA|NA
TGTGCCACTGGAGGGGATCCCTCCCGTTCACCCCTCCACTTT
CATGGDPSRSPLHF
>TRBV6-2/TRBV6-3|TRBJ2-1|few|NA
TGTGCCAGCAGTTACGGGCGGACCGCGTTCTTC
CASSYGRTAFF
>TRBV20-1|TRBJ2-7|NA|NA
TGCAGTGCTAGAGCGGGACAGACTAGCTCCTACGAGCAGTACTTC
CSARAGQTSSYEQYF
>TRBV6-5|TRBJ2-3|NA|NA
TGTGCCAGCAGTTACTCGAATGCAGATACGCAGTATTTT
CASSYSNADTQYF
>TRBV7-2|TRBJ2-1|NA|NA
TGTGCCAGCAGCTTAGCACCGAGCTCCTACAATGAGCAGTTCTTC
CASSLAPSSYNEQFF
>TRBV9|TRBJ2-7|NA|NA
TGTGCCAGCAGCTTGGAGACAGGCAACTTAGACGAGCAGTACTTC
CASSLETGNLDEQYF
>TRBV7-2|TRBJ2-2|NA|TRBD2
TGTGCCAGCAGCACTAAGGGGGCTAGCGGGAAAAACACCGGGGAGCTGTTTTTT
CASSTKGASGKNTGELFF
>TRBV7-6|TRBJ2-5|NA|NA
TGTGCCAGCAGTCGGGATTTGGGGCAAGAGACCCAGTACTTC
CASSRDLGQETQYF
>TRBV7-9|TRBJ2-7|NA|NA
TGTGCCAGCAGCTCACCATACAGCTCCTACGAGCAGTACTTC
CASSSPYSSYEQYF
>TRBV12-3/TRBV12-4|TRBJ1-2|NA|NA
TGTGCCAGCAGGGGGGGGACAACCGCTTCTAACTATGGCTACACCTTC
CASRGGTTASNYGYTF
>TRBV20-1|TRBJ2-3|NA|NA
TGCAGTGCTAGAGGGCCCAGAACGCAGTATTTT
CSARGPRTQYF
>TRBV7-6|TRBJ2-1|NA|TRBD2
TGTGCCAGCAGCTCCTATGCCTCCGGGACTAGCGCCTCGCAACGTTATTACAATGAGCAGTTCTTC
CASSSYASGTSASQRYYNEQFF
>TRBV7-8|TRBJ2-4|NA|NA
TGTGCCAGCAGCCCAGACCCTTTGGGGGCCAAAAACATTCAGTACTTC
CASSPDPLGAKNIQYF
>TRBV7-3|TRBJ2-1|many|NA
TGTGCCAGCAGCTTCGGGCTAGGGGATAACAATGAGCAGTTCTTC
CASSFGLGDNNEQFF
>TRBV6-4|TRBJ2-7|NA|NA
TGTGCCAGCAGTGCAGAGATGGTGTCCTACGAGCAGTACTTC
CASSAEMVSYEQYF
>TRBV7-9|TRBJ1-1|NA|NA
TGTGCCAGCAGTGCTAACCGAATTGGTACTGAAGCTTTCTTT
CASSANRIGTEAFF
>TRBV20-1|TRBJ2-3|few|TRBD2
TGCAGTGCTCGGACTAGCGCAGATACGCAGTATTTT
CSARTSADTQYF
>TRBV11-3|TRBJ2-6|NA|NA
TGTGCCAGCAGCTTAGATTCCGTAAGGAATCTCGCTGGGGCCAACGTCCTGACTTTC
CASSLDSVRNLAGANVLTF
>TRBV5-1|TRBJ2-2|many|NA
TGCGCCAGCAGCGGCGGTAGGAGCACCGGGGAGCTGTTTTTT
CASSGGRSTGELFF
>TRBV5-4|TRBJ2-2|NA|TRBD2
TGTGCCAGCAGCTTGGGGGCGACTAGCGGGAACACCGGGGAGCTGTTTTTT
CASSLGATSGNTGELFF
>TRBV29-1|TRBJ2-7|NA|NA
TGCAGCGTTGTGAGGGACTCGAGCTCCTACGAGCAGTACTTC
CSVVRDSSSYEQYF
>TRBV6-6|TRBJ2-5|NA|TRBD2
TGTGCCAGCAGTCCCGGGACTAGCGAACAAGAGACCCAGTACTTC
CASSPGTSEQETQYF
>TRBV29-1|TRBJ2-1|NA|TRBD1
TGCAGCGTTGAGGAACTTTGGACAGGGTCACTTCAGGCCGGGCAGTTCTTC
CSVEELWTGSLQAGQFF
>TRBV7-2|TRBJ2-7|NA|NA
TGTGCCAGCAGCTTAGGCCAGCCGTCGGAGCAGTACTTC
CASSLGQPSEQYF
>TRBV20-1|TRBJ2-5|NA|TRBD2
TGCAGTGCTCTCCCAGGACTAGCTCGGGAGACCCAGTACTTC
CSALPGLARETQYF
>TRBV7-8|TRBJ1-5|NA|NA
TGTGCCAGCAGCTTACTTAAGGGGAATCAGCCCCAGCATTTT
CASSLLKGNQPQHF
>TRBV7-9|TRBJ2-1|few|TRBD1
TGTGCCAGCAGCTCCCGACAGGGGATTTACAATGAGCAGTTCTTC
CASSSRQGIYNEQFF
>TRBV6-5|TRBJ2-7|NA|TRBD2
TGTGCCAGCAGTTACGGTCCGGAGCTAGCGGGTGTCGAGCAGTACTTC
CASSYGPELAGVEQYF
>TRBV5-1|TRBJ2-7|NA|NA
TGCGCCAGCAGCCCTTTCGGGGCAGGTGAAGAGCAGTACTTC
CASSPFGAGEEQYF
>TRBV12-3/TRBV12-4|TRBJ1-5|NA|TRBD1
TGTGCCAGCGCTTACAGGGGTCGGAATCAGCCCCAGCATTTT
CASAYRGRNQPQHF
>TRBV20-1|TRBJ1-2|NA|TRBD1
TGCAGTGCTAGAGATGGGATGACAGGGATCTATGGCTACACCTTC
CSARDGMTGIYGYTF
>TRBV3-1|TRBJ1-1|NA|NA
TGTGCCAGCAGCCAAGAAAGTCGACACACTGAAGCTTTCTTT
CASSQESRHTEAFF
>TRBV6-5|TRBJ2-1|few|NA
TGTGCCAGCAGTTTATGGGATCCGGGGACGGAGGGTGAGCAGTTCTTC
CASSLWDPGTEGEQFF
>TRBV7-2|TRBJ2-7|NA|TRBD2
TGTGCCAGCAGCTTACAGCGGGAGGACTCCTACGAGCAGTACTTC
CASSLQREDSYEQYF
>TRBV29-1|TRBJ2-2|NA|NA
TGCAGCGTTGAAGGCGGGGTGAACACCGGGGAGCTGTTTTTT
CSVEGGVNTGELFF
>TRBV6-2/TRBV6-3|TRBJ1-1|few|NA
TGTGCCAGCAGTCATGGACGGACCACTGAAGCTTTCTTT
CASSHGRTTEAFF
>TRBV5-1|TRBJ1-1|many|TRBD1
TGCGCCAGCAGCGGATACGGGACAGGGGGAAACACTGAAGCTTTCTTT
CASSGYGTGGNTEAFF
>TRBV7-9|TRBJ2-7|few|NA
TGTGCCAGCAGCCCCGGACTGGGCGAGCAGTACTTC
CASSPGLGEQYF
>TRBV4-2|TRBJ2-7|NA|TRBD2
TGTGCCAGCAGCCAAGAGTCCTTGAGAGCGGGAGGCCTTTACGAGCAGTACTTC
CASSQESLRAGGLYEQYF
>TRBV7-9|TRBJ2-5|once|NA
TGTGCCAGCAGCCCCGGGGCGGCGGGCCAAGAGACCCAGTACTTC
CASSPGAAGQETQYF
>TRBV12-3/TRBV12-4|TRBJ2-2|few|TRBD1
TGTGCCAGCACCCCATGGGACAGTCCGAACACCGGGGAGCTGTTTTTT
CASTPWDSPNTGELFF
>TRBV6-1|TRBJ2-3|NA|NA
TGTGCCAGCCGACGGGAGCAGGGCTTCACAGATACGCAGTATTTT
CASRREQGFTDTQYF